This T cell receptor beta chain appears in the sequencing data of a study of cytomegalovirus exposure and HLA in healthy donors. Across the whole study: HLA-typed donors contributed some 87 million unique TCRs, which were held in an early data release.

Unmatched junction bases numbered 6, after V lost 8 bases and J lost 4 bases. CDR1 and CDR2 from the germline V gene are MNHNS and SASEGT. This CDR3 is 13 amino acids long. The study ran its PCR with 60 Vbeta and 13 Jbeta primers. Some clones are missing from TCRdb's copy, which holds only in-frame ones; the method was immunoSEQ multiplex PCR. The sample records more than 140,000 clones, around 79% being singletons. This sequence joins TRBV6-1 and TRBJ2-3, with TRBD2 identical over 7 bases. The source is a male donor in good health and CMV-seronegative. The source material was PBMCs. In nucleotides, the CDR3 is TGTGCCAGCCGGGACTATACCTCAGATACGCAGTATTTT. It encodes CASRDYTSDTQYF.